The 17 T cell receptor beta chains reported below all come from one sample, sequenced in a study of cytomegalovirus exposure and HLA in healthy donors. Both 60 Vbeta primers and 13 Jbeta primers went into the PCR. TCRdb's copy holds only in-frame clones and misses some; the assay was immunoSEQ multiplex PCR. The sample carries some 270,000 clones, over 70% recorded once. The sequenced material came from PBMCs. Every receptor here comes from a girl aged 2-10 years in good health and CMV-seronegative.

The chain couples TRBV5-1 to TRBJ1-6; the match to TRBD1 covers 9 bases. The germline V gene has CDR1 SGHRS and CDR2 YFSETQ. This CDR3 is built from 16 residues. Trimming took 2 bases from V and 7 from J; bases not matched to a gene: 7. CDR3 coding DNA: TGCGCCAGCAGCTTCCGGGACAGGGTATACAATTCACCCCTCCACTTT. Translation: CASSFRDRVYNSPLHF. The full variable domain, its missing parts supplied by reference TRBV5-1 and TRBJ1-6, is KAGVTQTPRYLIKTRGQQVTLSCSPISGHRSVSWYQQTPGQGLQFLFEYFSETQRNKGNFPGRFSGRQFSNSRSEMNVSTLELGDSALYLCASSFRDRVYNSPLHFGNGTRLTVT.

A remark on this clone: This same CDR3 is encoded by further DNA sequences in the sample. The chain has TRBV6-5 and TRBJ2-1; possibly TRBD1 for D (6 bases). The ends were cut back, 6 bases at V and 6 bases at J, with 12 bases in the middle. The CDR3 covers 13 residues. Germline loops: CDR1 MNHEY, CDR2 SVGAGI. CDR3 protein: CASSYKGGNEQFF. The CDR3 DNA reads as TGTGCCAGCAGCTATAAAGGGGGCAATGAGCAGTTCTTC.

The chain employs TRBV29-1 and TRBJ1-1; no definite D call. The CDR3 consists of 13 residues. CDR1 SQVTM and CDR2 ANQGSEA come from the germline V gene. Trimming left V 4 bases short and J 0 bases short, with 9 bases between. This CDR3 reads CSVGATMNTEAFF. The DNA for the CDR3 is TGCAGCGTTGGGGCCACCATGAACACTGAAGCTTTCTTT.

The chain carries TRBV1 and TRBJ1-5. TRBV1 is a known pseudogene. This CDR3 spans 14 amino acids. CDR3 sequence (DNA): TGCACCAGCACCAAGATTAGAAGAAATCAGCCCCAGCATTTT. Amino acid sequence: CTSTKIRRNQPQHF.

This sequence joins TRBV7-9 and TRBJ2-3; D is unresolved. From germline, CDR1 is SEHNR and CDR2 FQNEAQ (reference sequence). The CDR3 length is 13 residues. The V and J ends lost 1 base and 5 bases respectively, with 7 bases between them. CDR3 amino acids: CASSLVLGDTQYF. CDR3 coding DNA: TGTGCCAGCAGCTTAGTGCTAGGAGATACGCAGTATTTT.

This clone was observed a handful of times. This chain uses TRBV18 with TRBJ2-3; 7 nucleotides match TRBD1. There are 15 residues in the CDR3. After removal of 3 bases from V and 1 base from J, the junction contained 4 bases not matched to a gene. Germline values: CDR1 KGHSH, CDR2 LQKENI. CDR3: CASSPPTGGTDTQYF. Written as DNA, the CDR3 is TGTGCCAGCTCACCTCCCACAGGGGGCACAGATACGCAGTATTTT.

The gene calls are TRBV9 and TRBJ2-2, with no clear D. Germline V gene sequence: CDR1 SGDLS, CDR2 YYNGEE. Deletions cut 2 bases from V and 1 base from J, with 6 bases between. The CDR3 is made up of 14 amino acids. CDR3 region: CASSVIWNTGELFF. CDR3 bases: TGTGCCAGCAGCGTTATATGGAACACCGGGGAGCTGTTTTTT.

This sequence joins TRBV28 and TRBJ2-3; 7 nucleotides align to TRBD1. The CDR3 runs to 15 residues. Trimming cost V 4 bases and J 8 bases; bases outside gene matches: 12. Per germline, CDR1 MDHEN and CDR2 SYDVKM. Here the CDR3 DNA reads TGTGCCAGCAGTTCTGGGACAGCCAGGTTTGTTACGCAGTATTTT. Its translation: CASSSGTARFVTQYF.

The chain joins TRBV28 to TRBJ1-5, with D unresolved. From germline, CDR1 is MDHEN and CDR2 SYDVKM. V lost 7 bases and J lost 5, with 9 bases in between. This CDR3 is 12 amino acids long. This CDR3 is CASTLADQPQHF. In DNA, the CDR3 is TGTGCCAGCACTCTGGCAGATCAGCCCCAGCATTTT.

The chain employs TRBV30 and TRBJ2-2; 8 bases line up with TRBD1. The J segment lost 6 bases and the V segment lost 3 bases, leaving 6 bases of the junction unmatched. This CDR3 comprises 14 residues. CDR1 and CDR2 from the germline V gene are GTSNPN and SVGIG (reference sequence). The CDR3 bases are TGTGCCTGGAGCCCAGGGGGCTTCGCCGGGGAGCTGTTTTTT. Translating gives CAWSPGGFAGELFF.

This clone was counted between two and nine times. This chain connects TRBV19 to TRBJ1-5, with 7 bases lining up with TRBD1. Germline CDR1 and CDR2: LNHDA and SQIVND (reference sequence). Losses at the gene ends were 4 bases for V and 4 bases for J; bases not matched to a gene: 10. The CDR3 sequence is 16 residues long. CDR3 protein: CASSNRGRLGNQPQHF. CDR3 bases: TGTGCCAGTAGTAACAGGGGTAGGTTGGGTAATCAGCCCCAGCATTTT. Filled out from reference TRBV19 and TRBJ1-5, the complete variable domain reads DGGITQSPKYLFRKEGQNVTLSCEQNLNHDAMYWYRQDPGQGLRLIYYSQIVNDFQKGDIAEGYSVSREKKESFPLTVTSAQKNPTAFYLCASSNRGRLGNQPQHFGDGTRLSIL.

CDR3 loop: CASSLVPGQGNTIYF. In nucleotides, the CDR3 is TGTGCCAGCAGCTTGGTGCCGGGACAGGGAAACACCATATATTTT. This sequence joins TRBV5-6 and TRBJ1-3; TRBD1 agrees at 7 bases. The CDR3 consists of 15 residues. Germline CDR1 and CDR2: SGHDT and YYEEEE. The V and J ends lost 0 bases and 4 bases, in that order; junction bases with no gene match: 4.

The rearrangement joins TRBV19 to TRBJ1-5; weak D call: TRBD1 (6 bases). V lost 6 bases and J 6 bases, leaving 21 bases between the germline ends. Per germline, CDR1 LNHDA and CDR2 SQIVND (reference sequence). CDR3 length: 16 amino acids. The DNA of the CDR3 is TGTGCCAGTAGCAACAGTCTATACAGGGTGGGTCAGCCCCAGCATTTT. It is translated as CASSNSLYRVGQPQHF.

The count of this clone is one. The J gene is TRBJ1-5, the V gene TRBV10-3, with a weak D call TRBD1 (6 bases). Trimming left V 6 bases short and J 6 bases short, with 18 bases between. CDR1 is ENHRY and CDR2 is SYGVKD in the germline V gene. This CDR3 region has 15 residues. The CDR3 DNA is TGTGCCATCAGGTCTGGGGGGGCGGAGGGTCAGCCCCAGCATTTT. It codes for CAIRSGGAEGQPQHF.

This clone occurred once. V gene TRBV5-1 combines with J gene TRBJ1-2, with a tentative D call TRBD1 (5 bases). Per germline, CDR1 SGHRS and CDR2 YFSETQ. The CDR3 has 15 residues. Between the trimmed V and J ends, which lost 0 bases and 4 bases, there was a span of 13 bases. The CDR3 region has the DNA TGCGCCAGCAGCTTGGAACAGGCCAGGGTCTATGGCTACACCTTC. It specifies CASSLEQARVYGYTF.

CDR3 DNA: TGTGCCAGCAGCGTAGAAAGTGGGTGGACTTATGCAGATACGCAGTATTTT. Its translation is CASSVESGWTYADTQYF. This chain uses TRBV9 with TRBJ2-3; D may be TRBD2 (5 bases). The CDR3 consists of 17 residues. Trimming pared 0 bases from V and 4 bases from J, leaving 18 bases between. From germline, CDR1 is SGDLS and CDR2 YYNGEE.

To note about this clone: This CDR3 is also generated by other DNA sequences in the sample. This chain connects TRBV6-1 to TRBJ1-6; 10 positions match TRBD1. Germline values: CDR1 MNHNS, CDR2 SASEGT. With 4 bases clipped from V and 13 bases from J, the junction kept 7 bases outside the gene matches. CDR3 size: 14 residues. CDR3 loop: CASSGRTGGSPLHF. CDR3 sequence (DNA): TGTGCCAGCAGTGGGCGGACAGGGGGTTCGCCCCTCCACTTT.